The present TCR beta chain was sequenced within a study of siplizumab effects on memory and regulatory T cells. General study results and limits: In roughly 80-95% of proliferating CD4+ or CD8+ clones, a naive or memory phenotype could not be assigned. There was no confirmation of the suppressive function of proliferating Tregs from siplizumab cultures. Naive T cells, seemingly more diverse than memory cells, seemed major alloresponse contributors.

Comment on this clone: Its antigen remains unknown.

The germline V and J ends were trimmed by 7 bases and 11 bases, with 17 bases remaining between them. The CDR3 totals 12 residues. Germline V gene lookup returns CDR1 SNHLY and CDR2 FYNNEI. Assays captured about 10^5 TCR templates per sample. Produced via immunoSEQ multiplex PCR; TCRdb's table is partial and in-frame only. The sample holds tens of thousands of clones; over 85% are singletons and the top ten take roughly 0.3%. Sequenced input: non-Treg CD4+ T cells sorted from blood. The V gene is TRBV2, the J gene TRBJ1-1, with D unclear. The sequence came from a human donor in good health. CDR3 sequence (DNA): TGTGCCAGCACTTCAGGTCCCGGATGGGCTTTCTTT. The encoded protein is CASTSGPGWAFF.